This T cell receptor beta chain was sequenced for a study of shared clonotypes between healthy human individuals. Study observations and caveats: As a rule, naive subsets had a larger estimated richness than memory subsets. Some naive CD4 clonotypes, 4% to 6%, turned up in common across four donors.

Some clones are missing from TCRdb's copy, which holds only in-frame ones; the method was immunoSEQ multiplex PCR. The sample includes a few million clones, just over 90% of them seen just once. In the case of this clone: Antigen: not known.

This TCR came from a man aged 18 to 29 in good health. Sequenced: naive CD4+ T cells sorted from blood. Subset given: CD45RA+ positively selected.

The CDR3 bases are TGTGCCAGCAGCTCACTAGCGGGACAAAACTACGAGCAGTACTTC. Protein product: CASSSLAGQNYEQYF. V gene TRBV7-2 combines with J gene TRBJ2-5, with TRBD2 matching over 10 bases. The J call may not be correct, given that the DNA end is closer to TRBJ2-7. This CDR3 is built from 15 residues. The germline CDR1 and CDR2 sequences are SGHTA and FQGNSA.